This T cell receptor (beta chain) was found in a study of T-cell memory formation after mild COVID-19. General observations from the study: Pre-infection memory contained some responding clones, which suggested that cross-reactive memory had joined. The authors did not confirm SARS-CoV-2 specificity of second-wave clones peaking day 37. The study found contracting CD4+ clones mainly in CM and EM and contracting CD8+ clones in EMRA.

This clonotype occurred a few times. What it binds is not known. Barcoded TCR alpha and TCR beta cDNA libraries with UMIs came from 5'RACE using constant-segment primers. Each CDR3 protein gets one entry after TCRdb re-called the 5' RACE reads with MiXCR. This sample has 350,000 to 550,000 distinct CDR3 sequences, with approximately 19% found just once. This CDR3 has 14 residues. With V trimmed by 5 bases and J by 4 bases, 5 bases remained unmatched. Germline CDR1 reads MNHEY; CDR2 reads SMNVEV (reference sequence). Specimen: PBMCs or a T cell subset sorted from them (not recorded which). The chain couples TRBV27 to TRBJ2-1, with 7 nucleotides matching TRBD1. The clonotype was recovered from a man between 18 and 29 years old who had mild COVID-19 (a few samples of this study predate the infection). Cell type and time point are not known. The CDR3 spells CASSPLDRYNEQFF. CDR3 bases: TGTGCCAGCAGTCCCCTGGACAGGTACAATGAGCAGTTCTTC.